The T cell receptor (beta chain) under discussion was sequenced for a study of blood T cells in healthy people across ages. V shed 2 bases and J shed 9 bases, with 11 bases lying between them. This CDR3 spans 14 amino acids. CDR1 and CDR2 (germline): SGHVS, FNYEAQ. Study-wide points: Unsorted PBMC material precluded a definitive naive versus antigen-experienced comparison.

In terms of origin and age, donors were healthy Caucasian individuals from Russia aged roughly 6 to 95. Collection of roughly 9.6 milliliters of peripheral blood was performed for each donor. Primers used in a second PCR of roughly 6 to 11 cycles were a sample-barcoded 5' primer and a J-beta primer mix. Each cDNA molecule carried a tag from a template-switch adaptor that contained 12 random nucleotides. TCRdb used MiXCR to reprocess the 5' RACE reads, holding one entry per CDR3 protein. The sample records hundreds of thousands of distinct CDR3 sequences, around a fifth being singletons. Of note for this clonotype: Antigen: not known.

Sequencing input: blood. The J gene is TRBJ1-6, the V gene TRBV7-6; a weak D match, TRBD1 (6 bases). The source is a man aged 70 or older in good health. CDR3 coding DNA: TGTGCCAGCAGCTTAAATACAGGGAGTTCACCCCTCCACTTT. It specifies CASSLNTGSSPLHF.